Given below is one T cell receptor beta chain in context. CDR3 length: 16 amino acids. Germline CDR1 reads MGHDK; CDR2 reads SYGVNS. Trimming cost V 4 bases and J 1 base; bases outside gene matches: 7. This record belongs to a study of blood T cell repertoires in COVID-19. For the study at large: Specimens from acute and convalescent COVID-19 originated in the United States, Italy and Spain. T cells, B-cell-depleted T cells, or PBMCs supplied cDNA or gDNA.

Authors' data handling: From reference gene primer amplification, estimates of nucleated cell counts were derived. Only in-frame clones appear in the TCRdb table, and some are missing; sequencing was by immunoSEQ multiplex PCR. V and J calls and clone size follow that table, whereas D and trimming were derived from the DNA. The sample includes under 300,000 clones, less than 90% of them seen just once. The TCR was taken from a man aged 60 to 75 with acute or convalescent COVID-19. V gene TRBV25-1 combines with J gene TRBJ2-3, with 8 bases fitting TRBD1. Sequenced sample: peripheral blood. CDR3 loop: CASSGRTGLGTDTQYF. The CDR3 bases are TGTGCCAGCAGTGGGAGGACAGGGCTGGGCACAGATACGCAGTATTTT.